This is a list of T cell receptor beta chains from one sample in a study of blood T cell repertoires in COVID-19. The assay was immunoSEQ multiplex PCR, and TCRdb's table has in-frame clones only and misses some. There are some 65,000 clones in the sample; about 74% occur only once, and under 30% lies in the top ten. Source material: peripheral blood. The receptors here all came from a woman at least 80 years old with acute or convalescent COVID-19. Each CDR3 is given with its conserved first and last residue. A D gene is named only where the DNA matches it firmly. Clone size, where shown, is once, few, many, or a class for clones that have expanded.

V,J,size,D,DNA,CDR3
TRBV10-3,TRBJ2-1,.,TRBD2,TGTGCCATCAGTGGGGGACTAGCGGGAGGCAACAATGAGCAGTTCTTC,CAISGGLAGGNNEQFF
TRBV7-9,TRBJ2-1,once,TRBD2,TGTGCCAGCAGCCTTTACCTAGCGGGAGTGAATGAGCAGTTCTTC,CASSLYLAGVNEQFF
TRBV18,TRBJ1-6,.,.,TGTGCCAGCTCACCAAGATCAGGGTTTACAAATTCACCCCTCCACTTT,CASSPRSGFTNSPLHF
TRBV3-1/TRBV3-2,TRBJ2-1,.,TRBD2,TGTGCCAGCAGCCAGCTAACTAGCGGGGACTACAATGAGCAGTTCTTC,CASSQLTSGDYNEQFF
TRBV13,TRBJ2-3,.,TRBD1,TGTGCCAGCAGCCGGAAGACAGGGAGCACAGATACGCAGTATTTT,CASSRKTGSTDTQYF
TRBV5-1,TRBJ2-7,few,TRBD1,TGCGCCAGCAGCGGGACCGGGACAGGGATCGACGAGCAGTACTTC,CASSGTGTGIDEQYF
TRBV7-9,TRBJ2-3,.,TRBD1,TGTGCCAGCAGCCCCAGACAGGGCGGCACAGATACGCAGTATTTT,CASSPRQGGTDTQYF
TRBV13,TRBJ1-2,few,.,TGTGCCAGCAGCTACACCCGGGAGGATGGCTACACCTTC,CASSYTREDGYTF
TRBV19,TRBJ1-2,.,TRBD1,TGTGCCAGTACGGCGGACAGGGTCAAAGGAGGCTACACCTTC,CASTADRVKGGYTF
TRBV6-2/TRBV6-3,TRBJ1-4,.,.,TGTGCCAGCAGTTACTCCCGGGATTCCTCCCCCGAAAAACTGTTTTTT,CASSYSRDSSPEKLFF
TRBV19,TRBJ2-7,.,TRBD1,TGTGCCACCAGGGGACAGGGCAGAGTCGAGCAGTACTTC,CATRGQGRVEQYF
TRBV21-1,TRBJ2-4,once,.,TGTGCCAGCAGCAAAGATAACAGGGGAGCCAAAAACATTCAGTACTTC,CASSKDNRGAKNIQYF
TRBV3-1/TRBV3-2,TRBJ2-7,.,.,TGTGCCAGCAGCCATGAGGGGGGGTTTTACGAGCAGTACTTC,CASSHEGGFYEQYF
TRBV5-1,TRBJ2-3,.,.,TGCGCCAGCAGCTCGAGCGGGCCGACATCAAGTGCGCAGTATTTT,CASSSSGPTSSAQYF
TRBV7-9,TRBJ2-7,few,.,TGTGCCAGCTTGGGAGCCAACTACGAGCAGTACTTC,CASLGANYEQYF
TRBV4-1,TRBJ1-4,.,.,TGCGCCAGCAGCGGGGTGATGGGACGGGAGGTATCAACTAATGAAAAACTGTTTTTT,CASSGVMGREVSTNEKLFF
TRBV9,TRBJ1-2,.,.,TGTGCCAGCACCCGCGGGGTAGTCTATGGCTACACCTTC,CASTRGVVYGYTF
TRBV18,TRBJ2-1,.,.,TGTGCCAGCTCGCAACTAGGATATGAGCAGTTCTTC,CASSQLGYEQFF
TRBV4-2,TRBJ1-4,.,.,TGTGCCAGCAGCCAAGATGCAGGGGCTACTAATGAAAAACTGTTTTTT,CASSQDAGATNEKLFF
TRBV4-3,TRBJ2-2,.,.,TGCGCCAGCAGCAATGACTATGCGACCGGGGAGCTGTTTTTT,CASSNDYATGELFF
TRBV19,TRBJ1-5,.,.,TGTGCCAGTAGTATCGGGTCTCGGGGTTGGGGCAATCAGCCCCAGCATTTT,CASSIGSRGWGNQPQHF
TRBV30,TRBJ2-4,.,.,TGTGCCTGGAGTGTTGCAGGGGCCAAAAACATTCAGTACTTC,CAWSVAGAKNIQYF
TRBV5-1,TRBJ2-3,.,.,TGCGCCAGCAGCTTGGCGGTAGGATGGCGGACAGATACGCAGTATTTT,CASSLAVGWRTDTQYF
TRBV9,TRBJ2-2,.,TRBD2,TGTGCCAGCAAGCGGGAGGAGGCCGGGGAGCTGTTTTTT,CASKREEAGELFF
TRBV7-2,TRBJ2-7,.,.,TGTGCCAGCAGCCCACAGACAGTCGACTCCTACGAGCAGTACTTC,CASSPQTVDSYEQYF
TRBV28,TRBJ2-1,few,TRBD2,TGTGCCAGCAGCTCTACCGGGACTAGGTTTTTCAATGAGCAGTTCTTC,CASSSTGTRFFNEQFF
TRBV11-2,TRBJ1-2,.,.,TGTGCCAGCAGCTCTTACAGGATTTCTAACTATGGCTACACCTTC,CASSSYRISNYGYTF
TRBV18,TRBJ2-7,once,TRBD2,TGTGCCAGCTCACCGCCCGCGGGGGACTACGAGCAGTACTTC,CASSPPAGDYEQYF